These 10 T cell receptor beta chains share one sample of origin, sequenced in a study of radiation and T cells in renal cell carcinoma. The treatment was: 15 Gy SBRT to primary tumor, nephrectomy 4 weeks later. The table came from immunoSEQ multiplex PCR; TCRdb's copy has only in-frame clones and leaves some out. The data contain 10,000 to 15,000 clones, roughly 34% of them singletons. This specimen was tumor tissue, taken from a patient whose treatment included radiotherapy and nephrectomy. All receptors come from a man in his sixties with renal cell carcinoma.

In this sample, this clone turned up a few times. V gene TRBV7-6 combines with J gene TRBJ2-5; D may be TRBD2 (5 bases). V was shortened by 5 bases and J by 7 bases, with 11 bases between the two germline ends. Per the germline V gene, CDR1 is SGHVS and CDR2 is FNYEAQ. This CDR3 has 12 residues. CDR3 region: CASSPPGGTQYF. DNA of the CDR3: TGTGCCAGCAGCCCCCCCGGAGGGACCCAGTACTTC.

The rearrangement joins TRBV6-5 to TRBJ2-1, with D possibly being TRBD1 (6 bases). Germline V gene data show CDR1 as MNHEY and CDR2 as SVGAGI. Trimming left V 2 bases short and J 4 bases short, with 15 bases between. The CDR3 consists of 16 residues. CDR3 sequence: CASSYVVLGAYNEQFF. CDR3 in DNA: TGTGCCAGCAGTTACGTTGTACTGGGGGCTTACAATGAGCAGTTCTTC.

The chain is built from TRBV5-6 and TRBJ2-3; TRBD1 matches at 10 bases. Germline V gives CDR1 SGHDT, CDR2 YYEEEE. The length of the CDR3 is 15 residues. The trim removed 4 bases at V and 5 bases at J, leaving 7 bases unmatched. The CDR3 spells CASSQPGQGKDTQYF. The CDR3 DNA is TGTGCCAGCAGCCAGCCGGGACAGGGGAAAGATACGCAGTATTTT.

This clone turned up a few times. CDR3 sequence reads: CAWSVGTGEAFF. The CDR3 coding sequence is TGTGCCTGGAGTGTCGGGACAGGCGAAGCTTTCTTT. V is TRBV30 and J is TRBJ1-1; TRBD1 matches 8 bases. The J segment lost 8 bases and the V segment lost 0 bases, leaving 2 bases of the junction unmatched. The CDR3 extends over 12 amino acids. Germline V lookup: CDR1 GTSNPN, CDR2 SVGIG (reference sequence).

This rearrangement joins TRBV6-5 to TRBJ2-7; 8 bases map to TRBD1. The CDR3 sequence is 14 residues long. The J segment lost 1 base and the V segment lost 6 bases, leaving 5 bases of the junction unmatched. The germline CDR1 and CDR2 sequences are MNHEY and SVGAGI. CDR3 residues: CASRADRESYEQYF. The CDR3 DNA sequence: TGTGCCAGCAGAGCGGACAGGGAATCCTACGAGCAGTACTTC.

This clone was counted at least ten times. The chain recombines TRBV5-1 with TRBJ1-5; maybe TRBD1 (5 bases). Germline CDR1 reads SGHRS; CDR2 reads YFSETQ. The CDR3 spans 15 residues. V lost 2 bases, J lost 0 bases, and 9 bases lay in between. This CDR3 reads CASSLLGDSNQPQHF. In DNA, the CDR3 is TGCGCCAGCAGCTTATTAGGGGATAGCAATCAGCCCCAGCATTTT.

V and J are TRBV2 and TRBJ2-6; TRBD1 agrees at 7 bases. After removal of 6 bases from V and 0 bases from J, the junction contained 5 bases not matched to a gene. This CDR3 has 16 amino acids. Germline V gene sequence: CDR1 SNHLY, CDR2 FYNNEI. The CDR3 DNA reads as TGTGCCAGCAGGGGGACAGTTAGCTCTGGGGCCAACGTCCTGACTTTC. Protein: CASRGTVSSGANVLTF.

The V gene is TRBV5-4, the J gene TRBJ1-1; TRBD1 agrees at 7 bases. This CDR3 region has 17 residues. Per the germline V gene, CDR1 is SGHNT and CDR2 is YYREEE (reference sequence). With 0 bases clipped from V and 0 bases from J, the junction kept 8 bases outside the gene matches. The CDR3 region is CASSLGGTAIMNTEAFF. CDR3 sequence (DNA): TGTGCCAGCAGCTTGGGGGGGACAGCTATCATGAACACTGAAGCTTTCTTT.

By share, this clone counts as medium-sized. The V call is TRBV4-3, the J call TRBJ2-7; no reliable D call. V lost 0 bases, J lost 3 bases, and 9 bases lay in between. From germline, CDR1 is LGHNA and CDR2 YSLEER. This CDR3 contains 14 residues. DNA for the CDR3: TGCGCCAGCAGCCAAGATGAAGGAATCTACGAGCAGTACTTC. Its translation: CASSQDEGIYEQYF.

This chain joins TRBV9 and TRBJ2-1; 7 bases align to TRBD2. Per the germline V gene, CDR1 is SGDLS and CDR2 is YYNGEE. Losses at the gene ends were 1 base for V and 0 bases for J; bases not matched to a gene: 4. CDR3 length: 16 residues. For the CDR3, the DNA is TGTGCCAGCAGCGTATTGGGAGGGGACTCCTACAATGAGCAGTTCTTC. Protein product: CASSVLGGDSYNEQFF.